The 13 T cell receptor beta chains below all came from one sample that was sequenced in a study of T cells in Graves' hyperthyroidism and ophthalmopathy. TCR beta CDR3 sequences were amplified from RNA transcripts. The HTBI primer set was used in a first-round RT-PCR of the TCR CDR3. TCRdb re-called the multiplex PCR reads through MiXCR, storing one row per CDR3 protein. The repertoire holds roughly 500,000 distinct CDR3 sequences, approximately 22% seen once, with 45% to 55% in the top ten. The sample consisted of blood. Receptor source: a woman aged 70 to 79 with Graves' ophthalmopathy.

This clonotype was picked up a small number of times. This chain links TRBV5-1 with TRBJ2-3, with a possible D match to TRBD1 (5 bases). This CDR3 region has 14 residues. The germline V and J ends were trimmed by 0 bases and 8 bases, with 13 bases remaining between them. Germline lookup yields CDR1 SGHRS and CDR2 YFSETQ. Here the CDR3 reads CASSLASGKVTQYF. As DNA, the CDR3 is TGCGCCAGCAGCTTGGCTTCAGGGAAGGTTACGCAGTATTTT.

The chain couples TRBV6-2 or TRBV6-3 to TRBJ2-3; 9 nucleotides align to TRBD2. The germline V gene has CDR1 MNHEY and CDR2 SVGEGT. V trimming: 7 bases; J trimming: 1 base; junction bases outside the gene matches: 15. The CDR3 runs 18 residues. CDR3 bases: TGTGCCAGCATCCGGGGGGCTAGCGGGACCGTCGGCACAGATACGCAGTATTTT. This codes for CASIRGASGTVGTDTQYF.

The chain joins TRBV19 to TRBJ2-2, with D uncertain. The CDR3 runs to 14 residues. Per germline, CDR1 LNHDA and CDR2 SQIVND (reference sequence). The ends were cut back, 2 bases at V and 3 bases at J, with 7 bases in the middle. The DNA of the CDR3 is TGTGCCAGTAGTATATCGCAGCACACCGGGGAGCTGTTTTTT. This translates into CASSISQHTGELFF.

The chain couples TRBV19 to TRBJ1-1; D unclear. Germline assignment: CDR1 LNHDA and CDR2 SQIVND (reference sequence). The CDR3 totals 17 residues. The V and J ends lost 0 bases and 0 bases respectively, with 14 bases between them. The CDR3 sequence is CASSIDRGGALNTEAFF. For the CDR3, the DNA is TGTGCCAGTAGTATAGATCGGGGAGGCGCCCTGAACACTGAAGCTTTCTTT.

This rearrangement joins TRBV6-1 to TRBJ2-1, with no clear D. In germline, CDR1 is MNHNS, CDR2 SASEGT. With 4 bases removed from V and 4 bases from J, the gap between germline ends came to 14 bases. The CDR3 consists of 15 residues. This CDR3 is CASSADWPKYNEQFF. The CDR3 bases are TGTGCCAGCAGTGCCGACTGGCCTAAGTACAATGAGCAGTTCTTC.

This clonotype was seen repeatedly, ten times or more. The chain uses TRBV15 and TRBJ1-1; the D is unclear. The CDR3 length is 12 residues. Germline CDR1 LNHNV, CDR2 YYDKDF (reference sequence). Trimming cost V 4 bases and J 1 base, with 4 bases left between them. CDR3 sequence reads: CATSNGNTEAFF. The CDR3 nucleotides are TGTGCCACCAGCAATGGGAACACTGAAGCTTTCTTT.

In this sample, this clonotype turned up a few times. This chain joins TRBV11-3 and TRBJ2-7, with D uncertain. CDR3 length: 13 residues. The germline V and J ends were trimmed by 2 bases and 7 bases, with 12 bases remaining between them. Germline loops: CDR1 SGHNT, CDR2 YENEEA. Here the CDR3 DNA reads TGTGCCAGCAGCTTAAACGCCCTGGGTGAGCAGTACTTC. Translated, it gives CASSLNALGEQYF.

This clonotype was counted only a few times. For the CDR3, the DNA is TGTGCCTGGAGGACCGACAGTCCCGAGCAGTACTTC. It yields the protein CAWRTDSPEQYF. This chain links TRBV30 with TRBJ2-7; D is possibly TRBD1 (5 bases). The CDR3 is 12 residues long. Germline V gene data show CDR1 as GTSNPN and CDR2 as SVGIG (reference sequence). The V end was cut by 3 bases, the J end by 6 bases, with 12 bases between.

This clonotype was seen more than once but under ten times. The chain carries TRBV30 and TRBJ1-2; D call uncertain. Germline V lookup: CDR1 GTSNPN, CDR2 SVGIG (reference sequence). CDR3 size: 11 residues. Trimming cost V 0 bases and J 9 bases, with 8 bases left between them. The CDR3 DNA follows: TGTGCCTGGAGTGTTTCCTGGAGCTACACCTTC. As protein: CAWSVSWSYTF.

This chain links TRBV3-1 with TRBJ1-1; no firm D call. Trimming left V 6 bases short and J 0 bases short, with 8 bases between. Germline V lookup: CDR1 LGHDT, CDR2 YNNKEL (reference sequence). The CDR3 extends over 13 amino acids. The CDR3 is CASRVTMNTEAFF. The CDR3 coding sequence is TGTGCCAGCAGGGTCACTATGAACACTGAAGCTTTCTTT.

This clonotype was found many times. The rearrangement links TRBV19 to TRBJ2-1; TRBD1 agrees at 10 bases. The CDR3 extends over 15 amino acids. Germline CDR1 reads LNHDA; CDR2 reads SQIVND (reference sequence). V lost 7 bases, J lost 2 bases, and 5 bases stayed unmatched. The CDR3 region is CASTPTGGAYNEQFF. CDR3 sequence (DNA): TGTGCCAGTACCCCGACAGGGGGCGCCTACAATGAGCAGTTCTTC.

There are a few counts of this clonotype. This chain connects TRBV28 to TRBJ2-5; D may match TRBD1 or TRBD2 (6 bases each). Germline CDR1 reads MDHEN; CDR2 reads SYDVKM. The CDR3 spans 10 residues. Trimming took 8 bases from V and 9 from J, leaving 10 bases between them. DNA for the CDR3: TGTGCCAGCGGTAGGGGGGCCCAGTACTTC. This sequence encodes CASGRGAQYF. Combining the CDR3 with reference TRBV28 and TRBJ2-5 gives the whole variable domain DVKVTQSSRYLVKRTGEKVFLECVQDMDHENMFWYRQDPGLGLRLIYFSYDVKMKEKGDIPEGYSVSREKKERFSLILESASTNQTSMYLCASGRGAQYFGPGTRLLVL.

CDR3: CATRGFRTGELFF. The DNA of the CDR3 is TGTGCCACAAGGGGGTTTCGCACCGGGGAGCTGTTTTTT. V usage is TRBV24-1 and J usage is TRBJ2-2, with D perhaps matching TRBD1 (6 bases). The CDR3 extends over 13 amino acids. Germline loops: CDR1 KGHDR, CDR2 SFDVKD. V lost 10 bases and J 4 bases, leaving 12 bases between the germline ends.